These T cell receptor beta chains were read from a single sample in a study of OX40 agonist ivuxolimab in advanced cancers. TCRdb's copy holds only in-frame clones and misses some; the assay was immunoSEQ multiplex PCR. The table has tens of thousands of clones, around 87% seen once. Sequencing used CD4+ or CD8+ T cells sorted from blood, obtained in a trial of the OX40 agonist ivuxolimab. The source of these receptors is an adult with an advanced solid tumor such as melanoma, head and neck, liver or kidney cancer. The CDR3 runs from the conserved cysteine through the conserved F or W. D genes are given only for firm matches. The listing skips clone size in some rows; elsewhere it reads once, few, many or a size class.

V: TRBV6-5; J: TRBJ1-1; size: NA; D: NA; DNA: TGTGCCAGCAGCTCTGGGCGGGGGAGAACTGAAGCTTTCTTT; CDR3: CASSSGRGRTEAFF
V: TRBV12-5; J: TRBJ1-4; size: NA; D: NA; DNA: TGTGCTAGTGGTTTCCCCTCTTCGGAAAAACTGTTTTTT; CDR3: CASGFPSSEKLFF
V: TRBV2; J: TRBJ2-7; size: few; D: NA; DNA: TGTGCCAGCAGCGCCGCAGGGAGCTACGAGCAGTACTTC; CDR3: CASSAAGSYEQYF
V: TRBV11-2; J: TRBJ1-4; size: once; D: TRBD1; DNA: TGTGCCAGCACCGGGATCAGGGGGCGCGGGGAAAAACTGTTTTTT; CDR3: CASTGIRGRGEKLFF
V: TRBV5-4; J: TRBJ1-1; size: NA; D: NA; DNA: TGTGCCAGCAGCTTGCCCCCACTGAACACTGAAGCTTTCTTT; CDR3: CASSLPPLNTEAFF
V: TRBV5-1; J: TRBJ2-2; size: NA; D: NA; DNA: TGCGCCAGCAGCCCCATGAACACCGGGGAGCTGTTTTTT; CDR3: CASSPMNTGELFF
V: TRBV10-2; J: TRBJ1-1; size: once; D: TRBD1; DNA: TGCGCCAGCAGTGCTTGGGGGACAGGGGCTGAAGCTTTCTTT; CDR3: CASSAWGTGAEAFF
V: TRBV10-3; J: TRBJ1-2; size: NA; D: TRBD1; DNA: TGTGCCACCTCGCCCTCGACAGGGTCCGGCGGCTACACCTTC; CDR3: CATSPSTGSGGYTF
V: TRBV2; J: TRBJ2-1; size: NA; D: NA; DNA: TGTGCCAGCAGTGGGAGGAGGGGGGCCAGCTACAATGAGCAGTTCTTC; CDR3: CASSGRRGASYNEQFF
V: TRBV14; J: TRBJ2-7; size: NA; D: NA; DNA: TGTGCCAGCAGCCCCCCGGGGTTGTCCTACGAGCAGTACTTC; CDR3: CASSPPGLSYEQYF
V: TRBV4-1; J: TRBJ1-2; size: NA; D: TRBD1; DNA: TGCGCCAGCAGCCAAGTACGGGCAGGGGGCGATTTCTATGGCTACACCTTC; CDR3: CASSQVRAGGDFYGYTF
V: TRBV6-5; J: TRBJ2-5; size: NA; D: NA; DNA: TGTGCCAGCAGTTCCGGTCGGACTATCCAAGAGACCCAGTACTTC; CDR3: CASSSGRTIQETQYF
V: TRBV7-2; J: TRBJ1-3; size: NA; D: TRBD1; DNA: TGTGCCAGCAGCGCAGACAGGGCAGGTGGAAACACCATATATTTT; CDR3: CASSADRAGGNTIYF
V: TRBV5-1; J: TRBJ2-5; size: NA; D: TRBD1; DNA: TGCGCCAGCAGCTTGACCGGGACAGGGTTGTTGGAGACCCAGTACTTC; CDR3: CASSLTGTGLLETQYF
V: TRBV19; J: TRBJ2-7; size: NA; D: NA; DNA: TGTGCCAGTAGTCTAACGCATCGACAGGTAATGAGGTACGAGCAGTACTTC; CDR3: CASSLTHRQVMRYEQYF
V: TRBV4-3; J: TRBJ2-3; size: NA; D: NA; DNA: TGCGCCAGCAGCCAAGATCAAATTGTGCGGGACAAAGGAGATACGCAGTATTTT; CDR3: CASSQDQIVRDKGDTQYF
V: TRBV19; J: TRBJ2-5; size: NA; D: TRBD1; DNA: TGTGCCAGTAGTACTTGGGGCCGGGACAGGGCGGGGGAGACCCAGTACTTC; CDR3: CASSTWGRDRAGETQYF
V: TRBV7-2; J: TRBJ1-2; size: NA; D: NA; DNA: TGTGCCAGCAGCTCCGGACAAGGGAACTATGGCTACACCTTC; CDR3: CASSSGQGNYGYTF